This T cell receptor beta chain was profiled in a study of T-cell reconstitution after alpha-beta-depleted transplantation in children (dated by TCRdb to the mid-2010s). Concerning the study at large: T-cell immune reconstitution after TCRalphabeta/CD19-depleted allogeneic hematopoietic cell transplantation in children was quantitatively tracked in the study by means of TCR repertoire profiling. General conclusions and limits of the study: Over the following months the frequencies of hyperexpanded clones went down, and after one year T-cell counts and TCRbeta diversity were mostly credited to newly produced T cells. In some patients, high TCRbeta diversity at day 60 was attributed to recipient T cells and intrathymic progenitors that had survived conditioning. The apparently early alphabetaT-cell count recovery about two months after transplant was reportedly dependent on only several hundred rapidly expanded clones derived from non-depleted graft cells.

In regard to this clonotype: Its antigen is unknown. Per-base quality was not reported, and no clone a single base away is much larger than it.

Library method: PCR. Sequencing used an Illumina HiSeq 2500. Molecular barcoding was employed in the preparation of TCR libraries, with unique molecular identifiers being used to normalize TCRbeta repertoire quantification. TCRdb cleaned the public reads at Q25 with fastp, built clones with MiXCR and kept in-frame beta chains. All rows with the same CDR3 protein become a single entry with the most common DNA and genes. This sample lists about 980,000 distinct CDR3 sequences; about 26% were detected once. Clones ranked in the top ten supply over 25% of the sample. The treatment or condition label, read with the paper, signifies: allogeneic hematopoietic cell transplantation with graft depleted of TCRalphabeta T cells and CD19 B cells. Transplant recipients were children who received TCRalphabeta/CD19-depleted allogeneic hematopoietic cell grafts. CDR1 is given as DFQATT and CDR2 as SNEGSKA, both from the germline V gene (reference sequence). The CDR3 numbers 13 residues from cysteine through phenylalanine. Just CDR3 DNA is preserved here, 39 bases in frame from base 1. V loses 1 base, J loses 5 bases, and the germline ends lie 9 bases apart.

The sequences come from PBMCs, mostly from graft donor cells, collected 360 days after TCRalphabeta/CD19-depleted stem cell transplant. This sequence was found in a boy less than two years old who had a stem cell transplant for SCID, so the T cells may come from the graft donor. The V and J genes are TRBV20-1 and TRBJ2-1; confidence is insufficient to name the D gene. The CDR3 region reads CSARGIRHNEQFF. The DNA sequence reads TGCAGTGCTAGAGGGATCAGGCACAATGAGCAGTTCTTC.